This TCR beta chain was captured by sequencing in a study of brain T cells in children with intractable seizures. Profiling relied on immunoSEQ multiplex PCR, and the TCRdb table lists in-frame clones only, not all of them. The sample shows under 400,000 clones, over 90% of them seen only once. As for time point: blood from clinic visit 5 months post-surgery; TSC patient then seizure free. Only cases whose brain tissue showed the highest T cell transcript signatures were sequenced. This CDR3 comprises 12 residues. The germline V gene has CDR1 MNHEY and CDR2 SVGAGI. V was pared by 10 bases and J by 4 bases, with 13 bases between.

The rearrangement joins TRBV6-5 to TRBJ1-2; TRBD1 is a possible D gene (5 bases). The TCR was taken from a boy under two years old with tuberous sclerosis and intractable seizures. Sequencing used peripheral blood, obtained approximately 5 months after surgery. Written as DNA, the CDR3 is TGTGCCACCAGGGTAAGGGGCTATGGCTACACCTTC. Protein sequence: CATRVRGYGYTF.